These T cell receptor beta chains were read from a single sample in a study of post-analysis software for immune sequencing data. TCRdb analysed the PCR reads with MiXCR anew, one entry per CDR3 protein. The table lists approximately 440,000 distinct CDR3 sequences, around 40% of them singletons. Specimen: blood. The receptor set was obtained from a girl between 10 and 17 years old with multiple sclerosis. Each CDR3 is given with its conserved first and last residue.

v_call	j_call	cdr3_aa
TRBV28	TRBJ2-5	CASSPTSNPQYF
TRBV20-1	TRBJ2-1	CSPGTRLAGYNEQFF
TRBV9	TRBJ1-6	CASSVSTGGNDSPLHF
TRBV5-6	TRBJ2-3	CASSFGGTGVTRGASDTQYF
TRBV20-1	TRBJ2-3	CSARVGQGTDTQYF
TRBV7-2	TRBJ2-7	CASSPRLAGGGEQYF
TRBV12-3/TRBV12-4	TRBJ2-3	CASTSYTDSTDTQYF
TRBV20-1	TRBJ2-7	CSASAARYEQYF
TRBV29-1	TRBJ2-7	CSVEDSGSSYEQYF
TRBV29-1	TRBJ2-3	CSVETSVTDTQYF
TRBV12-3/TRBV12-4	TRBJ1-1	CASSLPRVNTEAFF
TRBV27	TRBJ2-3	CASSSIAWAKDTDTQYF
TRBV7-6	-	CASSLPGHYEQYF
TRBV7-9	TRBJ1-6	CASSTSNSPLHF
TRBV20-1	TRBJ1-1	CSASRISTYTEAFF
TRBV7-2	TRBJ1-5	CASSLSPGQPQHF
TRBV29-1	TRBJ2-7	CSAGRVFSYEQYF
TRBV18	TRBJ2-7	CASSPPSRQEQYF
TRBV10-3	TRBJ1-5	CAISTGTGSANQPQHF
TRBV12-3/TRBV12-4	TRBJ2-1	CASSGTTEAFEQFF